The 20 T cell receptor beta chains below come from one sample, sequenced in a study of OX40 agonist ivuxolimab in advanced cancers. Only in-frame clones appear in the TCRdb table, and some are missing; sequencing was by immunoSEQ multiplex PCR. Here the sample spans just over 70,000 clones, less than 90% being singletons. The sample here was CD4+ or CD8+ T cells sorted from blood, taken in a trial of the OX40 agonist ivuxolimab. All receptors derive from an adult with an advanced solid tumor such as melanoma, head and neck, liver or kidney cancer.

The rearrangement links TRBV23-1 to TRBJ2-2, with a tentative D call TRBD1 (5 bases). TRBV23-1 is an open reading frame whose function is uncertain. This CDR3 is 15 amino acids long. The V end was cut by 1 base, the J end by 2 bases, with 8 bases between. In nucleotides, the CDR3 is TGCGCCAGCAGTCAATGGGGCCCAAACACCGGGGAGCTGTTTTTT. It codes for CASSQWGPNTGELFF.

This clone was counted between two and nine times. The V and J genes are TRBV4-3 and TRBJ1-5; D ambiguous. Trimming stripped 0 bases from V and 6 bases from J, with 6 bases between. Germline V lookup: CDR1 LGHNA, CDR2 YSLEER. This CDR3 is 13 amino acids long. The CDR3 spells CASSQDRAQPQHF. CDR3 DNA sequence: TGCGCCAGCAGCCAAGATCGGGCTCAGCCCCAGCATTTT.

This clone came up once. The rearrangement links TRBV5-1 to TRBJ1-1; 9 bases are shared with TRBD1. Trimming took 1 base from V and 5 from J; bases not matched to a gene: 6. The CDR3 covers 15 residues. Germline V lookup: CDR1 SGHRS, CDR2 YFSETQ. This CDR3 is CASSLTGTGQTEAFF. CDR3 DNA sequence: TGCGCCAGCAGCTTGACCGGGACAGGGCAAACTGAAGCTTTCTTT.

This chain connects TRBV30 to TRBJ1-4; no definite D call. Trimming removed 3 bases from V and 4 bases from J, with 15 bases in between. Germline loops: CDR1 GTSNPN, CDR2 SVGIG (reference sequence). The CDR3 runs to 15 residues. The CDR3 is CAWSQRGIINEKLFF. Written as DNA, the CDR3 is TGTGCCTGGAGCCAACGTGGGATTATTAATGAAAAACTGTTTTTT.

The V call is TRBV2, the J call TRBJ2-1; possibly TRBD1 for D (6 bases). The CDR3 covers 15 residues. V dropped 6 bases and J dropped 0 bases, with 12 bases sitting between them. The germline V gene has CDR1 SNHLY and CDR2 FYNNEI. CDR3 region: CASRHRVDSYNEQFF. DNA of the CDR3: TGTGCCAGCAGGCACAGGGTGGACTCCTACAATGAGCAGTTCTTC.

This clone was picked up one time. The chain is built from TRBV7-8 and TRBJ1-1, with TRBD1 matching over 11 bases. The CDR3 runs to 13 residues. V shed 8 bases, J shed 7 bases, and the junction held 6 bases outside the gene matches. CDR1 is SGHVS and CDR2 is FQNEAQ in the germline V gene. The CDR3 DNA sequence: TGTGCCAGCGGCGGACAGGGGGCTTTTGAAGCTTTCTTT. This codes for CASGGQGAFEAFF. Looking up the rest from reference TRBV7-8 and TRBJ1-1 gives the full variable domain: GAGVSQSPRYKVAKRGQDVALRCDPISGHVSLFWYQQALGQGPEFLTYFQNEAQLDKSGLPSDRFFAERPEGSVSTLKIQRTQQEDSAVYLCASGGQGAFEAFFGQGTRLTVV.

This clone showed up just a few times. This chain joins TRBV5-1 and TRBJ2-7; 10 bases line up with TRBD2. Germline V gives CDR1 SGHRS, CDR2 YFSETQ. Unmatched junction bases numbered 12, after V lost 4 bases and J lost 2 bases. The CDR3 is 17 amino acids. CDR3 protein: CASSPYGLAERPYEQYF. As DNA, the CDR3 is TGCGCCAGCAGCCCGTATGGACTAGCGGAGAGACCCTACGAGCAGTACTTC.

The CDR3: CASSSTGEGQYF. The CDR3 DNA sequence: TGTGCCAGCAGCTCTACAGGGGAAGGGCAGTACTTC. The chain employs TRBV7-9 and TRBJ2-7; TRBD1 aligns across 7 bases. Germline CDR1 SEHNR, CDR2 FQNEAQ (reference sequence). There are 12 residues in the CDR3. V gave up 4 bases and J gave up 9 bases; unmatched junction bases: 6.

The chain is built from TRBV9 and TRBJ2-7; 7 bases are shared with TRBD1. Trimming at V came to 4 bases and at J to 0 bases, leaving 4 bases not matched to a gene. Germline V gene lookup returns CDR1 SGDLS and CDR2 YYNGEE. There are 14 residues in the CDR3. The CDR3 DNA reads TGTGCCAGCAGCCCCGGGGACAGCTCCTACGAGCAGTACTTC. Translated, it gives CASSPGDSSYEQYF.

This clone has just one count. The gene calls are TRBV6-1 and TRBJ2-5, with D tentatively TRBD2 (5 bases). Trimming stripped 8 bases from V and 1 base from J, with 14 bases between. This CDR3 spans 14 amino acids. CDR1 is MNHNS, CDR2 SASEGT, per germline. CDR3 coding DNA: TGTGCCAGCTGTCTAACCGGGGTCCAAGAGACCCAGTACTTC. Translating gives CASCLTGVQETQYF.

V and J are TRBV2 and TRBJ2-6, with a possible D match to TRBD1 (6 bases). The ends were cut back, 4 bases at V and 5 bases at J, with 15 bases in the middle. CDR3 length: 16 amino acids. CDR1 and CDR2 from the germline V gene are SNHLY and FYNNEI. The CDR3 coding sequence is TGTGCCAGCAGTGTTTTAGGCAGGGGAAGGGCCAACGTCCTGACTTTC. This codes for CASSVLGRGRANVLTF.

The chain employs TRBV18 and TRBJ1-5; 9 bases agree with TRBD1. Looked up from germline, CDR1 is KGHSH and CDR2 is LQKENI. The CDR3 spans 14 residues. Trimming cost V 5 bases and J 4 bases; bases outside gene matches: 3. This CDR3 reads CASSLQGANQPQHF. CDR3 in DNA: TGTGCCAGCTCATTACAGGGGGCAAATCAGCCCCAGCATTTT.

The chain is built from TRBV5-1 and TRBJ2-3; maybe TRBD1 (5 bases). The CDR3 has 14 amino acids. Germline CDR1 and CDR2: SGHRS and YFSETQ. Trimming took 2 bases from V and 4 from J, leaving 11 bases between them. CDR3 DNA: TGCGCCAGCAGCTTTTGGCAGGGCTCAGATACGCAGTATTTT. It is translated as CASSFWQGSDTQYF.

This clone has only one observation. CDR3 amino acids: CASSPGLGGNEQFF. CDR3 coding DNA: TGTGCCAGCTCCCCGGGACTAGGAGGGAATGAGCAGTTCTTC. This chain links TRBV18 with TRBJ2-1; 8 nucleotides line up with TRBD2. Germline values: CDR1 KGHSH, CDR2 LQKENI. V lost 6 bases, J lost 7 bases, and 8 bases stayed unmatched. The CDR3 runs 14 residues.

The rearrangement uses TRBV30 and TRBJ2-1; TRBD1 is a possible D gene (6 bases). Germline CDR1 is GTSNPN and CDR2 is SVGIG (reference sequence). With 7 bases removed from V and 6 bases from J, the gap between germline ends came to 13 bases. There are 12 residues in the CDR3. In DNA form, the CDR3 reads TGTGCCTCGAACCCAGGGGTCAATGAGCAGTTCTTC. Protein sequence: CASNPGVNEQFF.

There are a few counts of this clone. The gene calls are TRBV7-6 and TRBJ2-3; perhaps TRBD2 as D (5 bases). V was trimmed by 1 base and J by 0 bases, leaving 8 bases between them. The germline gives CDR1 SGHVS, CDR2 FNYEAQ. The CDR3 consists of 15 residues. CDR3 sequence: CASSLVASSTDTQYF. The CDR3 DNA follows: TGTGCCAGCAGCTTAGTAGCGTCTAGCACAGATACGCAGTATTTT. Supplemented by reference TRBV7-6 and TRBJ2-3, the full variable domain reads GAGVSQSPRYKVTKRGQDVALRCDPISGHVSLYWYRQALGQGPEFLTYFNYEAQQDKSGLPNDRFSAERPEGSISTLTIQRTEQRDSAMYRCASSLVASSTDTQYFGPGTRLTVL.

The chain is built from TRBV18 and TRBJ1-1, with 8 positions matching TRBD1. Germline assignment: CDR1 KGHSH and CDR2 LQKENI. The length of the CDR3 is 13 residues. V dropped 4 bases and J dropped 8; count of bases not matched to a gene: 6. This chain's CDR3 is CASSLRRDREAFF. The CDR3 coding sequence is TGTGCCAGCTCACTACGGAGGGACAGGGAAGCTTTCTTT.

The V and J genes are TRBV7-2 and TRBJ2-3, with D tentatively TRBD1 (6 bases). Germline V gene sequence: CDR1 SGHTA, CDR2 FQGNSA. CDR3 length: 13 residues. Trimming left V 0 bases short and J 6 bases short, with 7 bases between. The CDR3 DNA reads TGTGCCAGCAGCTTAGCGGGGGCGGATACGCAGTATTTT. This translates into CASSLAGADTQYF.

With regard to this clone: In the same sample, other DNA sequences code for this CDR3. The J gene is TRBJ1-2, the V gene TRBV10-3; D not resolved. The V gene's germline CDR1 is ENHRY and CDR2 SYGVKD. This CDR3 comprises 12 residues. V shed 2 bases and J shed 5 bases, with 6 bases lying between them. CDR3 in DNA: TGTGCCATCAGTGAGGGGAGTTATGGCTACACCTTC. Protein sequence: CAISEGSYGYTF.

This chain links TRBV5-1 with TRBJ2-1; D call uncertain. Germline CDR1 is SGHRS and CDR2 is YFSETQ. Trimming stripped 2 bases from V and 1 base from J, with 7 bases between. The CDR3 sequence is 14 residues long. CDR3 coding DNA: TGCGCCAGCAGCTTCCAAGGGTCCTACAATGAGCAGTTCTTC. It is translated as CASSFQGSYNEQFF.